This TCR beta chain originates from a study of blood T cells in healthy people across ages. CDR1 is MNHNS and CDR2 is SASEGT in the germline V gene. V was clipped by 8 bases and J by 2 bases; unmatched bases: 2. The CDR3 consists of 14 residues. For the second PCR, which ran for about 6 to 11 cycles, a sample-barcoded 5' primer and a J-beta primer mix were used. Per-sample output comprised a minimum of 3 million paired-end reads containing CDR3. TCRdb called the 5' RACE reads again in MiXCR, with one record for every CDR3 protein. The table includes approximately 1.5 million distinct CDR3 sequences, about 42% detected once. This clonotype was found a few times.

Sequencing input: blood. This sequence originates from a woman in her late teens or twenties in good health. The chain has TRBV6-1 and TRBJ2-1; TRBD2 aligns across 11 bases. In DNA, the CDR3 is TGTGCCAGCCGACTAGCGGGAACCTACAATGAGCAGTTCTTC. Translated: CASRLAGTYNEQFF.